The rows below give T cell receptor beta chains drawn from one sample of a study of response to subunit inactivated influenza vaccine. TCRdb independently ran MiXCR on the RT-PCR reads; one entry per CDR3 protein. The repertoire includes approximately 490,000 distinct CDR3 sequences, approximately 7.3% of them detected once, and about an eighth sits in the top ten. The sequences come from PBMCs from blood, collected 23 to 25 months after vaccination. The receptor set was obtained from a man between 50 and 69 years old who received an inactivated influenza vaccine. The CDR3 runs from the conserved cysteine through the conserved F or W. D genes are given only for firm matches. Expanded clones are given a class, and other clones once, few, many or no size at all.

CDR3aa,CDR3nt,j_gene,v_gene,abundance,d_gene
CASSLRTGLDEQFF,TGTGCCAGCAGCTTAAGGACAGGGCTCGATGAGCAGTTCTTC,TRBJ2-1,TRBV11-3,.,TRBD1
CASNLQGVTGELFF,TGTGCCAGTAACTTACAGGGGGTCACCGGGGAGCTGTTTTTT,TRBJ2-2,TRBV19,.,TRBD1
CASSLGQGNNSPLHF,TGCGCCAGCAGCTTAGGTCAGGGCAATAATTCACCCCTCCACTTT,TRBJ1-6,TRBV5-1,few,.
CASSDPRYTDTQYF,TGCGCCAGCAGCGATCCCCGTTACACAGATACGCAGTATTTT,TRBJ2-3,TRBV5-1,many,.
CASSLEGLQETQYF,TGTGCCAGCAGCTTAGAAGGGCTCCAAGAGACCCAGTACTTC,TRBJ2-5,TRBV13,.,.
CASSYGGALNTEAFF,TGTGCCAGCAGTTACGGCGGGGCTCTGAACACTGAAGCTTTCTTT,TRBJ1-1,TRBV6-5,few,.
CASSLTPSNQPQHF,TGTGCCAGCAGCCTAACTCCGAGTAATCAGCCCCAGCATTTT,TRBJ1-5,TRBV3-1,few,.
CASRFTGGKYNEQFF,TGCGCCAGCAGGTTCACAGGGGGCAAATACAATGAGCAGTTCTTC,TRBJ2-1,TRBV5-1,few,TRBD1
CATSRVRESYEQYF,TGTGCCACCAGCAGAGTTCGGGAGTCCTACGAGCAGTACTTC,TRBJ2-7,TRBV15,once,.
CASSSLGRSYEQYF,TGTGCCAGCAGCTCACTTGGCCGTTCCTACGAGCAGTACTTC,TRBJ2-7,TRBV7-9,.,.
CASWTQSTDTQYF,TGCGCCAGCTGGACTCAAAGCACAGATACGCAGTATTTT,TRBJ2-3,TRBV5-1,.,.
CASGGREPNTEAFF,TGTGCCAGCGGGGGGCGGGAACCGAACACTGAAGCTTTCTTT,TRBJ1-1,TRBV7-9,.,.
CASSNRGGEQYF,TGTGCCAGCAGTAACAGGGGGGGCGAGCAGTACTTC,TRBJ2-7,TRBV6-2/TRBV6-3,few,.
CSARDLRRLNIQYF,TGCAGTGCTAGAGATTTGCGGCGATTAAACATTCAGTACTTC,TRBJ2-4,TRBV20-1,.,.
CASTVAGNTGELFF,TGTGCCAGCACCGTTGCTGGGAACACCGGGGAGCTGTTTTTT,TRBJ2-2,TRBV7-6,.,.
CASSHIRDSTEAFF,TGTGCCAGCAGCCACATCCGGGACAGCACTGAAGCTTTCTTT,TRBJ1-1,TRBV4-2,few,TRBD1
CASSQDIGNTEAFF,TGCGCCAGCAGCCAAGATATCGGGAACACTGAAGCTTTCTTT,TRBJ1-1,TRBV4-3,few,.
CASSQSLGTGGNEQFF,TGTGCCAGCAGCCAATCCTTGGGGACAGGGGGCAATGAGCAGTTCTTC,TRBJ2-1,TRBV12-3/TRBV12-4,.,TRBD1
CASSSRRTGANTEAFF,TGTGCCAGCAGCTCAAGAAGGACAGGGGCGAACACTGAAGCTTTCTTT,TRBJ1-1,TRBV5-6,.,TRBD1
CASSHRDSRGYTF,TGTGCCAGTAGCCACCGGGACAGCCGTGGCTACACCTTC,TRBJ1-2,TRBV19,few,TRBD1
CASSVQGKDEAFF,TGTGCCAGCAGCGTCCAGGGGAAGGATGAAGCTTTCTTT,TRBJ1-1,TRBV11-2,few,.
CASSPTLSADTQYF,TGTGCCAGCTCACCTACTTTGAGCGCAGATACGCAGTATTTT,TRBJ2-3,TRBV18,few,.
CATSDRRNTGTDTQYF,TGTGCCACCAGTGACCGAAGGAACACCGGGACGGATACGCAGTATTTT,TRBJ2-3,TRBV24-1,.,.
CASSDGGWNTGELFF,TGTGCCAGCAGTGATGGGGGATGGAACACCGGGGAGCTGTTTTTT,TRBJ2-2,TRBV2,few,.
CASSLLNPLYNEQFF,TGTGCCAGCAGTTTACTAAACCCTCTCTACAATGAGCAGTTCTTC,TRBJ2-1,TRBV12-3/TRBV12-4,.,.
CASSLVLETGELFF,TGCGCCAGCAGCTTGGTATTGGAAACCGGGGAGCTGTTTTTT,TRBJ2-2,TRBV5-1,many,.
CASSSSGVWGYTF,TGTGCCAGCAGTTCGTCGGGGGTTTGGGGCTACACCTTC,TRBJ1-2,TRBV28,many,.
CASSLSQAGRELFF,TGTGCCAGCAGCTTATCCCAGGCGGGCAGGGAGCTGTTTTTT,TRBJ2-2,TRBV7-6,few,.
CASSEFGGIGYNEQFF,TGTGCCAGCAGTGAATTCGGAGGAATAGGGTACAATGAGCAGTTCTTC,TRBJ2-1,TRBV25-1,few,.
CASSYLGQGHGYTF,TGTGCCAGCAGTTACCTGGGACAGGGTCACGGCTACACCTTC,TRBJ1-2,TRBV6-5,many,TRBD1
CASSALGQGEQYF,TGTGCCAGCAGCGCCCTTGGACAAGGCGAGCAGTACTTC,TRBJ2-7,TRBV11-1,.,.
CCARDGLPRGGLYNEQFF,TGCTGTGCTAGAGATGGACTGCCCCGGGGGGGATTATACAATGAGCAGTTCTTC,TRBJ2-1,TRBV20-1,.,TRBD2
CSASPSGRASYNEQFF,TGCAGTGCTAGCCCCAGCGGGAGGGCTTCCTACAATGAGCAGTTCTTC,TRBJ2-1,TRBV20-1,many,TRBD2
CSVLTGGETQYF,TGCAGCGTGCTTACGGGCGGGGAGACCCAGTACTTC,TRBJ2-5,TRBV29-1,few,.
CASSTRQTGGNQPQHF,TGTGCCAGCAGTACTCGGCAGACAGGGGGCAATCAGCCCCAGCATTTT,TRBJ1-5,TRBV28,.,TRBD1
CASSSTGGRGNQPQHF,TGTGCCAGCAGTTCTACAGGGGGCAGGGGCAATCAGCCCCAGCATTTT,TRBJ1-5,TRBV12-3/TRBV12-4,.,TRBD1
CAIKAGALNEQFF,TGTGCCATCAAGGCAGGGGCCCTGAATGAGCAGTTCTTC,TRBJ2-1,TRBV10-3,.,.
CASSYSGGPRTYEQYF,TGTGCCAGCAGTTACTCGGGGGGTCCCCGTACCTACGAGCAGTACTTC,TRBJ2-7,TRBV6-5,.,.
CASSPQGPYSGANVLTF,TGCGCCAGCAGCCCCCAGGGACCATACTCTGGGGCCAACGTCCTGACTTTC,TRBJ2-6,TRBV5-1,many,.
CASSPMGFSGNTIYF,TGTGCCAGCAGCCCCATGGGCTTCTCTGGAAACACCATATATTTT,TRBJ1-3,TRBV7-2,many,.
CASRDRTGVEELFF,TGTGCCAGCAGAGACAGGACAGGGGTTGAGGAACTGTTTTTT,TRBJ1-4,TRBV2,.,TRBD1
CSARKLPGLAGLNGELFF,TGCAGTGCTAGAAAATTACCGGGACTAGCGGGTCTTAACGGGGAGCTGTTTTTT,TRBJ2-2,TRBV20-1,.,TRBD2
CASSRDNSGYTF,TGCGCCAGCAGCCGGGACAACTCTGGCTACACCTTC,TRBJ1-2,TRBV5-1,many,.
CASGRIRENTEAFF,TGTGCCAGCGGGCGAATCAGGGAGAACACTGAAGCTTTCTTT,TRBJ1-1,TRBV12-3/TRBV12-4,.,.
CASSGSVGAFTGELFF,TGTGCCAGCAGTGGCTCGGTTGGGGCGTTCACCGGGGAGCTGTTTTTT,TRBJ2-2,TRBV6-2/TRBV6-3,.,.
CASRSLASKGNEQFF,TGTGCCAGCAGGTCACTAGCTTCAAAGGGAAATGAGCAGTTCTTC,TRBJ2-1,TRBV6-5,.,.
CSKREGRSYEQYF,TGCAGTAAGCGGGAGGGCCGATCCTACGAGCAGTACTTC,TRBJ2-7,TRBV20-1,.,TRBD2
CSASIPDRGGDTEAFF,TGCAGTGCTAGTATTCCGGACAGGGGTGGAGACACTGAAGCTTTCTTT,TRBJ1-1,TRBV20-1,.,TRBD1
CASSFNPGLAGKETQYF,TGTGCCAGCAGTTTTAACCCGGGACTAGCGGGAAAAGAGACCCAGTACTTC,TRBJ2-5,TRBV6-2/TRBV6-3,.,TRBD2
CASSLGEGGGYEQYF,TGCGCCAGCAGCTTAGGGGAGGGAGGGGGTTACGAGCAGTACTTC,TRBJ2-7,TRBV4-3,.,.
CASSVRLASLPDTQYF,TGTGCCAGCAGCGTACGACTAGCGTCCCTCCCAGATACGCAGTATTTT,TRBJ2-3,TRBV7-2,.,TRBD2
CASSLAIAPPGEQYF,TGCGCCAGCAGCTTGGCTATAGCCCCACCCGGCGAGCAGTACTTC,TRBJ2-7,TRBV5-1,.,.
CASSGQTSGRALYEQYF,TGTGCCAGCAGTGGTCAGACTAGCGGGAGGGCCCTCTACGAGCAGTACTTC,TRBJ2-7,TRBV28,few,TRBD2
CSVAGGNEQFF,TGCAGCGTTGCGGGGGGGAATGAGCAGTTCTTC,TRBJ2-1,TRBV29-1,.,TRBD2
CSASGTGSLNEQFF,TGCAGTGCTTCCGGGACAGGGAGTCTCAATGAGCAGTTCTTC,TRBJ2-1,TRBV20-1,few,TRBD1